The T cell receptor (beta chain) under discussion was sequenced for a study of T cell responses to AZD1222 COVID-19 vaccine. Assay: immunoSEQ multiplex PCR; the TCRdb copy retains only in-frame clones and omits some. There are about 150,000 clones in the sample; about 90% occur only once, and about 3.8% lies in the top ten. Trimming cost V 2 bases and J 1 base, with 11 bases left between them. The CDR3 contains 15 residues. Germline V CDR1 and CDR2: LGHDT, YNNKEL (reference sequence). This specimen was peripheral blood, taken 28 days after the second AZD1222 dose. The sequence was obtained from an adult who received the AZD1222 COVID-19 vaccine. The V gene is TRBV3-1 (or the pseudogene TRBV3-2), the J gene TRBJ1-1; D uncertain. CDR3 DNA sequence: TGTGCCAGCAGCCAACTGTCAGAGCCGAACACTGAAGCTTTCTTT. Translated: CASSQLSEPNTEAFF.